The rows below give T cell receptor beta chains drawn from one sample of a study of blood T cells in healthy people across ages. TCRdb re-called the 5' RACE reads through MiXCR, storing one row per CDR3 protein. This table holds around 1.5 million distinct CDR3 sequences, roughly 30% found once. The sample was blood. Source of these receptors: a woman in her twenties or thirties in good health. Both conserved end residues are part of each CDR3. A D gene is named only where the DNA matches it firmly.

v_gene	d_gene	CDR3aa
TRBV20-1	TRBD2	CSATTGTSGRADTQYF
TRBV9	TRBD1	CASSLTDRGEYNEQFF
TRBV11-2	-	CASSLVVVRDEQYF
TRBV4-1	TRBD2	CASSQDGSSGENTGELFF
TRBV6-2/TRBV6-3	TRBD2	CASSSPGLAGATNAYEQYF
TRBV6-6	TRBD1	CANTLGQAYTEAFF
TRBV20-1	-	CSAPWSGAYNEQFF
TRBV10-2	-	CASSEGGGPRETQYF
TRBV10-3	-	CATRDYNSPLHF
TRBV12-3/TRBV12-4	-	CASSLVMAYDEQFF
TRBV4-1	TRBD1	CASSPPTGDYGYTF